One sample yielded the 4 T cell receptor beta chains listed below, sequenced in a study of a mutant IDH1 vaccine in newly diagnosed glioma. Assay used: immunoSEQ multiplex PCR; TCRdb lists only in-frame clones, some missing. The sample lists around 24,000 clones; about 92% were seen once. Specified time point: baseline, week 1 (first vaccination visit). As for treatment: pre-vaccination baseline after standard-of-care therapy. The sample was PBMCs, taken from a glioma patient treated with radiotherapy, temozolomide or both. Receptor source: a man aged 35-49 years with glioma.

The rearrangement links TRBV10-3 to TRBJ1-1; 8 nucleotides agree with TRBD1. In germline, CDR1 is ENHRY, CDR2 SYGVKD. V lost 3 bases to trimming and J lost 10 bases; unmatched junction nucleotides: 4. This CDR3 is built from 12 residues. Here the CDR3 reads CAISDDDRGAFF. CDR3 in DNA: TGTGCCATCAGTGATGACGACAGGGGAGCTTTCTTT.

The J gene is TRBJ2-7, the V gene TRBV11-2; D is undetermined. V lost 3 bases, J lost 0 bases, and 9 bases lay in between. This CDR3 is 14 amino acids long. Germline CDR1 and CDR2: SGHAT and FQNNGV. CDR3 residues: CASSFWGSSYEQYF. CDR3 in DNA: TGTGCCAGCAGCTTCTGGGGATCCTCCTACGAGCAGTACTTC.

The gene calls are TRBV5-6 and TRBJ2-3; no clear D gene. Between the trimmed V and J ends, which lost 1 base and 5 bases, there was a span of 8 bases. Germline V gives CDR1 SGHDT, CDR2 YYEEEE. The CDR3 loop spans 13 amino acids. CDR3 in amino acids: CASSLIEVDTQYF. The CDR3 nucleotides read TGTGCCAGCAGCTTGATAGAGGTAGATACGCAGTATTTT.

This clone was detected a few times. V usage is TRBV5-1 and J usage is TRBJ2-2; 9 bases align to TRBD1. Germline CDR1 SGHRS, CDR2 YFSETQ. This CDR3 comprises 15 residues. Trimming removed 4 bases from V and 6 bases from J; junction bases left unmatched: 7. In DNA form, the CDR3 reads TGCGCCAGCAGCGTGGGACAGGGAGAGGCCGGGGAGCTGTTTTTT. It specifies CASSVGQGEAGELFF. The variable domain in full, with the rest retrieved from reference TRBV5-1 and TRBJ2-2, is KAGVTQTPRYLIKTRGQQVTLSCSPISGHRSVSWYQQTPGQGLQFLFEYFSETQRNKGNFPGRFSGRQFSNSRSEMNVSTLELGDSALYLCASSVGQGEAGELFFGEGSRLTVL.